This TCR beta chain was profiled in a study of control samples from healthy donors and cancer patients. This table comes from immunoSEQ multiplex PCR, and its TCRdb copy is limited to in-frame clones, with some not included. The table lists 230,000 or so clones, roughly 94% of them singletons. This clone was recorded once. This CDR3 is built from 14 residues. V was cut by 4 bases and J by 0 bases, with 7 bases left in between. Germline CDR1 reads MGHRA; CDR2 reads YSYEKL. Specimen: blood. The sequence was obtained from a man in his fifties in good health. This chain uses TRBV4-1 with TRBJ1-5, with D unclear. The CDR3 region has the DNA TGCGCCAGCAGCCCGCACGATAGCAATCAGCCCCAGCATTTT. This codes for CASSPHDSNQPQHF.